The 14 T cell receptor beta chains presented below share a single source sample, sequenced in a study of T-cell reconstitution after alpha-beta-depleted transplantation in children. For TCRbeta, the library was prepared with unique molecular identifiers. TCRdb ran MiXCR on the PCR reads and lists one entry per CDR3 protein. The table records about 460,000 distinct CDR3 sequences, under 15% of them present only once. Sequenced here: PBMCs from the stem cell graft donor, sampled from the stem cell graft. These TCRs come from a human donor who donated a stem cell graft to a child with combined immunodeficiency.

This clonotype occurred a few times. The CDR3 DNA follows: TGTGCCAGCAGTCCAGGGCCTCGGAGGGCCTCCTACGAGCAGTACTTC. Protein sequence: CASSPGPRRASYEQYF. V usage is TRBV12-3 or TRBV12-4 and J usage is TRBJ2-7, with D maybe TRBD2 (6 bases). The CDR3 length is 16 residues. V lost 5 bases and J lost 0, with 17 bases in between.

The rearrangement links TRBV5-1 to TRBJ2-1, with 8 bases matching TRBD1. This CDR3 is built from 12 residues. Germline CDR1 reads SGHRS; CDR2 reads YFSETQ. Unmatched junction bases numbered 2, after V lost 3 bases and J lost 9 bases. Here the CDR3 reads CASSWTGPEQFF. CDR3 in DNA: TGCGCCAGCAGCTGGACAGGGCCTGAGCAGTTCTTC.

This clonotype appeared a few times. V and J are TRBV7-2 and TRBJ2-3; maybe TRBD1 (5 bases). The CDR3 runs 14 residues. Trimming took 5 bases from V and 0 from J, leaving 9 bases between them. Germline loops: CDR1 SGHTA, CDR2 FQGNSA. The CDR3: CASSQGHSTDTQYF. CDR3 bases: TGTGCCAGCAGCCAGGGTCATAGCACAGATACGCAGTATTTT.

There are a few counts of this clonotype. The rearrangement links TRBV12-3 or TRBV12-4 to TRBJ1-1; D is ambiguous. Between the trimmed V and J ends, which lost 5 bases and 4 bases, there was a span of 11 bases. The CDR3 sequence is 13 residues long. The CDR3 spells CASSLGWATEAFF. The DNA of the CDR3 is TGTGCCAGCAGTCTTGGATGGGCCACTGAAGCTTTCTTT.

The chain recombines TRBV12-3 or TRBV12-4 with TRBJ2-2; tentatively, D is TRBD1 (5 bases). Trimming pared 7 bases from V and 0 bases from J, leaving 9 bases between. This CDR3 is 14 amino acids long. CDR3: CASTRQPNTGELFF. The CDR3 DNA sequence: TGTGCCAGCACCAGACAGCCGAACACCGGGGAGCTGTTTTTT.

V and J are TRBV18 and TRBJ2-5; no clear D gene. Germline CDR1 KGHSH, CDR2 LQKENI. The V and J ends lost 3 bases and 4 bases respectively, with 15 bases between them. This CDR3 comprises 15 residues. Here the CDR3 reads CASSPRTQSPETQYF. Written as DNA, the CDR3 is TGTGCCAGCTCACCGAGGACCCAGTCTCCAGAGACCCAGTACTTC.

Worth noting for this clonotype: This sequence may be a read error, since a much larger clone differs from it by one base. The chain combines TRBV4-1 with TRBJ2-1, with D tentatively TRBD2 (5 bases). Deletions cut 1 base from V and 5 bases from J, with 9 bases between. The germline gives CDR1 MGHRA, CDR2 YSYEKL. This CDR3 is 14 amino acids long. As DNA, the CDR3 is TGCGCCAGCAGCCAAGTGGAGGCTAACAATGAGCAGTTCTTC. Translation gives CASSQVEANNEQFF.

This clonotype was recorded a few times. The chain combines TRBV27 with TRBJ1-4; maybe TRBD1 (6 bases). Germline V gene lookup returns CDR1 MNHEY and CDR2 SMNVEV (reference sequence). V was trimmed by 2 bases and J by 7 bases, leaving 11 bases between them. The CDR3 contains 14 residues. The CDR3: CASSLMGGVEKLFF. CDR3 coding DNA: TGTGCCAGCAGTTTAATGGGGGGCGTTGAAAAACTGTTTTTT.

The CDR3 DNA follows: TGTGCCAGCAGCAAGGGCATCGGGGAGCTGTTTTTT. Translating it yields CASSKGIGELFF. The chain uses TRBV21-1 and TRBJ2-2. TRBV21-1 is classified as a pseudogene. The CDR3 length is 12 residues.

V and J are TRBV6-5 and TRBJ2-7, with 7 bases aligning to TRBD2. The V and J ends lost 0 bases and 4 bases, in that order; junction bases with no gene match: 12. CDR3 length: 17 residues. Germline V gene data show CDR1 as MNHEY and CDR2 as SVGAGI. CDR3 protein: CASSYSLAATRRYEQYF. The CDR3 region has the DNA TGTGCCAGCAGTTACTCCCTAGCGGCCACGAGACGGTACGAGCAGTACTTC.

This clonotype was observed a few times. V gene TRBV12-3 or TRBV12-4 combines with J gene TRBJ1-3; the D gene is possibly TRBD1 (6 bases). Trimming cost V 5 bases and J 0 bases, with 14 bases left between them. The CDR3 spans 16 residues. This CDR3 reads CASSPGLGGSGNTIYF. The CDR3, as DNA: TGTGCCAGCAGTCCGGGTTTAGGGGGCTCTGGAAACACCATATATTTT.

The V call is TRBV7-2, the J call TRBJ1-1; 7 bases are shared with TRBD1. The J segment lost 3 bases and the V segment lost 7 bases, leaving 14 bases of the junction unmatched. Germline CDR1 SGHTA, CDR2 FQGNSA. The length of the CDR3 is 16 residues. CDR3 residues: CASTPRERGQDTEAFF. DNA for the CDR3: TGTGCCAGCACCCCTCGGGAAAGGGGGCAAGACACTGAAGCTTTCTTT.

With respect to this clonotype: With a much larger clone just one base away, this may be a read error. Since the CDR3 does not end with the conserved phenylalanine or tryptophan, this likely comes from a read error. The genes are TRBV6-5 and TRBJ1-2, with no clear D. Germline V gene lookup returns CDR1 MNHEY and CDR2 SVGAGI. The CDR3 contains 15 residues. V shed 2 bases and J shed 7 bases, with 17 bases lying between them. The CDR3 reads CASSYRAGGPAGYTY. The CDR3 coding sequence is TGTGCCAGCAGTTACAGGGCGGGCGGGCCGGCTGGCTACACCTAC.

This clonotype was observed a handful of times. The genes are TRBV6-2 or TRBV6-3 and TRBJ1-5; D is ambiguous. The CDR3 totals 15 residues. V was clipped by 1 base and J by 0 bases, with 7 bases between them. Germline CDR1 is MNHEY and CDR2 is SVGEGT. CDR3 coding DNA: TGTGCCAGCAGTTACTGGCTTGATAGCAATCAGCCCCAGCATTTT. This codes for CASSYWLDSNQPQHF.